Listed below are T cell receptor beta chains from one sample, sequenced in a study of T cells in localized non-small cell lung cancer. The protocol was immunoSEQ multiplex PCR, while the TCRdb copy is restricted to in-frame clones and leaves out a portion. The sample records about 92,000 clones, approximately 91% being singletons. The starting material was PBMCs, obtained before any cancer treatment. The receptor source for this set is a woman between 40 and 69 years old with stage II squamous cell lung carcinoma. The CDR3 runs from the conserved cysteine through the conserved F or W. The order of the fields is CDR3 length, clone size, J gene, V gene, D gene, CDR3 DNA, CDR3 protein. A D gene is named only where the DNA matches it firmly. Size is omitted from some rows. Given values are once, few, many or a class for expanded clones.

12 - TRBJ1-2 TRBV28 - TGTGCCAGCAGTTTCTTGGACTATGGCTACACCTTC CASSFLDYGYTF
15 - TRBJ1-1 TRBV7-2 - TGTGCCAGCAGCCTCGGGGTGAATTGGGACACTGAAGCTTTCTTT CASSLGVNWDTEAFF
13 - TRBJ1-4 TRBV6-5 - TGTGCCACGCGGGCCAGAGCCCGGGAAAAACTGTTTTTT CATRARAREKLFF
14 - TRBJ1-6 TRBV7-9 - TGTGCCAGCAGCCGCATGGGGGGGAATTCACCCCTCCACTTT CASSRMGGNSPLHF
12 few TRBJ2-7 TRBV29-1 - TGCAGCGTTGACACTAACTCCTACGAGCAGTACTTC CSVDTNSYEQYF
14 - TRBJ1-1 TRBV2 - TGTGCCAGCAGTTCCAGGGTGATGAACACTGAAGCTTTCTTT CASSSRVMNTEAFF
15 - TRBJ1-5 TRBV30 TRBD1 TGTGCCTGGAGCGGACAGGGGGCGAGCAATCAGCCCCAGCATTTT CAWSGQGASNQPQHF
14 - TRBJ2-1 TRBV19 - TGTGCCAGTAGTATCAGTCAGCCACGGGATGAGCAGTTCTTC CASSISQPRDEQFF
16 - TRBJ2-2 TRBV7-9 - TGTGCCAGCAGCCCTCAGCCGGGACTCCCCGGCGGGGAGCTGTTTTTT CASSPQPGLPGGELFF
13 - TRBJ2-5 TRBV2 TRBD1 TGTGCCAGCAGGACAGGGGGCGGGGAGACCCAGTACTTC CASRTGGGETQYF
15 - TRBJ2-6 TRBV30 TRBD1 TGTGCCTGGAGGGCGACAGGGGACGGGGCCAACGTCCTGACTTTC CAWRATGDGANVLTF
16 - TRBJ1-5 TRBV30 - TGTGCCTGGAGTGTTACGGGACGGTCTAGCAATCAGCCCCAGCATTTT CAWSVTGRSSNQPQHF
13 - TRBJ1-2 TRBV30 - TGTGCCTGGAGCCCCGGACAGAACTATGGCTACACCTTC CAWSPGQNYGYTF
14 - TRBJ2-7 TRBV27 - TGTGCCAGCAGTATTGCAGGGAATCCCTACGAGCAGTACTTC CASSIAGNPYEQYF
13 - TRBJ2-1 TRBV2 TRBD2 TGTGCCTCAAGTAGCGGGGGGGGTTGGGAGCAGTTCTTC CASSSGGGWEQFF
13 - TRBJ2-2 TRBV7-9 - TGTGCCAGCAGCTCCACAGACACCGGGGAGCTGTTTTTT CASSSTDTGELFF
15 once TRBJ1-1 TRBV6-6 - TGTGCCAGCAGTTTAGGGAGGGGGAGTGGCACTGAAGCTTTCTTT CASSLGRGSGTEAFF
15 - TRBJ2-7 TRBV10-3 - TGTGCCATCAGTGAGTCGGGGGCGGGGGACTACGAGCAGTACTTC CAISESGAGDYEQYF
11 - TRBJ2-1 TRBV13 - TGTGCCAGCAGCTTAGTTGTTGAGCAGTTCTTC CASSLVVEQFF
17 - TRBJ1-4 TRBV27 - TGTGCCAGCAGCCAAGACCCCCCGACAGTGGCGGGTGAAAAACTGTTTTTT CASSQDPPTVAGEKLFF
11 few TRBJ2-3 TRBV29-1 - TGCAGCGTTGAACTTGGAGATACGCAGTATTTT CSVELGDTQYF
16 once TRBJ1-1 TRBV11-2 - TGTGCCAGCAGCCTCTTACGGGGCCGCACCACCACTGAAGCTTTCTTT CASSLLRGRTTTEAFF
14 - TRBJ1-1 TRBV6-5 - TGTGCCAGCAGCTATCGACCCGATTACGGTGAAGCTTTCTTT CASSYRPDYGEAFF
15 - TRBJ2-1 TRBV7-8 TRBD2 TGTGCCAGCAGCTTAGGACTAGCGCCACACAATGAGCAGTTCTTC CASSLGLAPHNEQFF
12 once TRBJ1-1 TRBV7-9 - TGTGCCAGCAGCCCCTCGACGGGGAAAGCTTTCTTT CASSPSTGKAFF
13 - TRBJ2-7 TRBV28 TRBD2 TGTGCCAGCAATAGCGGGGGGACCTACGAGCAGTACTTC CASNSGGTYEQYF
12 - TRBJ2-1 TRBV11-2 - TGTGCCAGCAGCCGCGGACTTAACCTGCAGTTCTTC CASSRGLNLQFF
12 - TRBJ1-3 TRBV6-1 - TGTGCCAGCCGGAACTCTGGAAACACCATATATTTT CASRNSGNTIYF
15 - TRBJ1-3 TRBV6-1 - TGTGCCAGCAGTGAAACAGACGTCTCTGGAAACACCATATATTTT CASSETDVSGNTIYF
14 - TRBJ1-1 TRBV5-4 - TGTGCCAGCAGCTTACAGGGAAGGAACACTGAAGCTTTCTTT CASSLQGRNTEAFF
16 once TRBJ2-3 TRBV5-1 TRBD2 TGCGCCAGCAGCGAAATACTAGCGGGAATCACAGATACGCAGTATTTT CASSEILAGITDTQYF
13 - TRBJ1-1 TRBV5-1 - TGCGCCAGCAGCCCAACCCTGAACACTGAAGCTTTCTTT CASSPTLNTEAFF
15 - TRBJ2-1 TRBV19 - TGTGCCAGTAGTCCTGTCAGGGGGGGATACAATGAGCAGTTCTTC CASSPVRGGYNEQFF
12 - TRBJ1-1 TRBV6-5 - TGTGCCAGCAGTTCCGGGAACACTGAAGCTTTCTTT CASSSGNTEAFF
16 - TRBJ2-3 TRBV10-2 TRBD2 TGCGCCAGCAGTGGAACTAGCGGGGGGACCACAGATACGCAGTATTTT CASSGTSGGTTDTQYF
16 - TRBJ1-4 TRBV6-5 - TGTGCCAGCAGTTTCGACCTGGGTGGGACTAATGAAAAACTGTTTTTT CASSFDLGGTNEKLFF
14 - TRBJ2-1 TRBV28 - TGTGCCAGCCTTGGACTAGGAGGGGGCAATGAGCAGTTCTTC CASLGLGGGNEQFF
14 - TRBJ1-2 TRBV6-1 TRBD1 TGTGCCAGCAGCGCCGGACAGGGGGCGCCCGGCTACACCTTC CASSAGQGAPGYTF
14 - TRBJ1-5 TRBV18 TRBD1 TGTGCCAGCTCACCTGGACAGGGGGGTCAGCCCCAGCATTTT CASSPGQGGQPQHF
16 - TRBJ2-1 TRBV5-1 TRBD1 TGCGCCAGCAGCGCCGGGACAGCGAGCTCCTACAATGAGCAGTTCTTC CASSAGTASSYNEQFF
15 - TRBJ1-1 TRBV4-1 - TGCGCCAGCAGCCAAGACAAACCAGGGAACACTGAAGCTTTCTTT CASSQDKPGNTEAFF
16 - TRBJ2-1 TRBV7-2 - TGTGCCAGCAGCTTAGCGCTCGGGCTAGCGATCAATGAGCAGTTCTTC CASSLALGLAINEQFF
14 - TRBJ2-1 TRBV4-1 - TGCGCCAGCAGCCTTGCATTGGGACGTCGTGAGCAGTTCTTC CASSLALGRREQFF
15 - TRBJ1-5 TRBV27 - TGTGCCAGCAGTCCACAGGGTTACAGCAATCAGCCCCAGCATTTT CASSPQGYSNQPQHF
15 - TRBJ1-2 TRBV9 TRBD1 TGTGCCAGCAGCGTAGGGGACAGGGACAACTATGGCTACACCTTC CASSVGDRDNYGYTF
11 - TRBJ2-1 TRBV29-1 - TGCAGCGTCCCAGGTCCGGTCGGGCAGTTCTTC CSVPGPVGQFF
15 - TRBJ2-7 TRBV5-5 - TGTGCCAGCAGCTCTGACAGGAGCCCCTACTACGAGCAGTACTTC CASSSDRSPYYEQYF
17 - TRBJ2-3 TRBV19 TRBD2 TGTGCCAGTAGTTTTAGGGCGGGAGGAACGAGCACAGATACGCAGTATTTT CASSFRAGGTSTDTQYF
15 - TRBJ1-1 TRBV6-5 - TGTGCCAGCAGTTACTCCGGGCAAAGGAACACTGAAGCTTTCTTT CASSYSGQRNTEAFF
16 - TRBJ1-5 TRBV27 TRBD1 TGTGCCAGCAGAACCTTACGACAGGGTTGGAATCAGCCCCAGCATTTT CASRTLRQGWNQPQHF
16 - TRBJ1-6 TRBV7-2 TRBD1 TGTGCCAGCAGCTTAAGGGGGGGGACAGGAGATTCACCCCTCCACTTT CASSLRGGTGDSPLHF